The 29 T cell receptor beta chains below come from one sample, sequenced in a study of T cell changes during pregnancy in multiple sclerosis. Profiling relied on immunoSEQ multiplex PCR, and the TCRdb table lists in-frame clones only, not all of them. The table includes fewer than 65,000 clones, 80% to 95% detected once. The sequences come from CD4+ T cells from peripheral blood mononuclear cells, collected after pregnancy. Receptors originate from a female donor with multiple sclerosis, enrolled in a pregnancy study.

The V call is TRBV19, the J call TRBJ2-4; TRBD1 agrees at 8 bases. Germline V gene lookup returns CDR1 LNHDA and CDR2 SQIVND (reference sequence). This CDR3 region has 16 residues. V dropped 5 bases and J dropped 8; count of bases not matched to a gene: 14. The CDR3, as DNA: TGTGCCAGTAGTGCGCAGGGGGCCCCGATGCTGGACATTCAGTACTTC. This encodes CASSAQGAPMLDIQYF.

This clone was counted once. This chain connects TRBV5-1 to TRBJ2-3, with 8 bases matching TRBD2. After removal of 4 bases from V and 10 bases from J, the junction contained 11 bases not matched to a gene. The CDR3 length is 14 residues. Germline values: CDR1 SGHRS, CDR2 YFSETQ. The CDR3 spells CASSLGESGSAQYF. The DNA for the CDR3 is TGCGCCAGCAGCCTTGGGGAAAGCGGGAGTGCGCAGTATTTT.

The gene calls are TRBV5-1 and TRBJ1-1; possible D gene TRBD1, 6 bases. The CDR3 is 14 residues long. V lost 0 bases and J lost 5, with 11 bases in between. Germline values: CDR1 SGHRS, CDR2 YFSETQ. CDR3 region: CASSLGQVETEAFF. CDR3 nucleotide sequence: TGCGCCAGCAGCTTGGGACAGGTTGAGACTGAAGCTTTCTTT.

The chain links TRBV5-5 to TRBJ1-5; 9 bases match TRBD1. Germline trimming cut 4 bases from V and 6 bases from J; bases unmatched to any gene: 14. The CDR3 is 17 amino acids. Germline V gene data show CDR1 as SGHKS and CDR2 as YYEKEE (reference sequence). In DNA form, the CDR3 reads TGTGCCAGCAGCCCCAGGGAACAGGGGGCTTACGGTCAGCCCCAGCATTTT. Protein product: CASSPREQGAYGQPQHF.

J is TRBJ2-7 and V is TRBV4-1; a weak D match, TRBD1 (6 bases). Germline V gene data show CDR1 as MGHRA and CDR2 as YSYEKL. CDR3 length: 13 amino acids. Trimming removed 3 bases from V and 6 bases from J, with 12 bases in between. DNA of the CDR3: TGCGCCAGCAGCCAGAAACAGGGACCCGAGCAGTACTTC. Its translation is CASSQKQGPEQYF.

V is TRBV11-2 and J is TRBJ1-4; D call uncertain. The germline CDR1 and CDR2 sequences are SGHAT and FQNNGV. This CDR3 has 15 residues. Trimming stripped 1 base from V and 0 bases from J, with 6 bases between. The CDR3 loop is CASSLAPATNEKLFF. DNA for the CDR3: TGTGCCAGCAGCTTAGCCCCCGCAACTAATGAAAAACTGTTTTTT. Looking up the rest from reference TRBV11-2 and TRBJ1-4 gives the full variable domain: EAGVAQSPRYKIIEKRQSVAFWCNPISGHATLYWYQQILGQGPKLLIQFQNNGVVDDSQLPKDRFSAERLKGVDSTLKIQPAKLEDSAVYLCASSLAPATNEKLFFGSGTQLSVL.

The V call is TRBV9, the J call TRBJ2-4; D possibly corresponds to TRBD1 (6 bases). Looked up from germline, CDR1 is SGDLS and CDR2 is YYNGEE. CDR3 length: 15 residues. The ends were cut back, 3 bases at V and 2 bases at J, with 12 bases in the middle. In DNA, the CDR3 is TGTGCCAGCAGCGCAACCGGGACAACCAAAAACATTCAGTACTTC. It translates to CASSATGTTKNIQYF.

The chain uses TRBV28 and TRBJ2-5; D is unresolved. This CDR3 has 13 amino acids. V shed 4 bases and J shed 0 bases, with 6 bases lying between them. Germline CDR1 MDHEN, CDR2 SYDVKM. CDR3 loop: CASSSQYQETQYF. CDR3 bases: TGTGCCAGCAGTTCTCAGTACCAAGAGACCCAGTACTTC.

The rearrangement joins TRBV7-8 to TRBJ2-1; no clear D gene. Deletions cut 1 base from V and 8 bases from J, with 9 bases between. The CDR3 length is 13 residues. Germline loops: CDR1 SGHVS, CDR2 FQNEAQ. CDR3 sequence reads: CASSLEWAHEQFF. The CDR3 nucleotides read TGTGCCAGCAGCTTAGAATGGGCCCATGAGCAGTTCTTC.

The V call is TRBV11-3, the J call TRBJ1-1; D remains ambiguous. CDR1 is SGHNT, CDR2 YENEEA, per germline. Trimming removed 1 base from V and 0 bases from J, with 6 bases in between. The CDR3 totals 14 residues. CDR3 residues: CASSLGGMNTEAFF. The CDR3 DNA follows: TGTGCCAGCAGCTTAGGAGGGATGAACACTGAAGCTTTCTTT. Full variable domain (outside the CDR3, taken from reference TRBV11-3 and TRBJ1-1): EAGVVQSPRYKIIEKKQPVAFWCNPISGHNTLYWYLQNLGQGPELLIRYENEEAVDDSQLPKDRFSAERLKGVDSTLKIQPAELGDSAVYLCASSLGGMNTEAFFGQGTRLTVV.

This chain links TRBV25-1 with TRBJ2-3, with D unclear. V was pared by 1 base and J by 0 bases, with 14 bases between. CDR1 is MGHDK and CDR2 is SYGVNS in the germline V gene. The CDR3 sequence is 17 residues long. CDR3 coding DNA: TGTGCCAGCAGTGAATCCCCGACTGTCTCTAGCACAGATACGCAGTATTTT. Its protein is CASSESPTVSSTDTQYF.

The chain joins TRBV7-6 to TRBJ2-7, with TRBD2 matching 7 bases. CDR1 and CDR2 from the germline V gene are SGHVS and FNYEAQ. The CDR3 runs 18 residues. With V trimmed by 3 bases and J by 2 bases, 16 bases remained unmatched. Here the CDR3 DNA reads TGTGCCAGCAGCTTGGAGGCGGGTGGTAGCGGGTGGACCTACGAGCAGTACTTC. Translating it yields CASSLEAGGSGWTYEQYF.

The rearrangement links TRBV7-9 to TRBJ1-5; TRBD1 agrees at 9 bases. CDR1 is SEHNR, CDR2 FQNEAQ, per germline (reference sequence). J lost 7 bases, V lost 1 base, and 8 bases had no gene match. The CDR3 length is 16 residues. The chain's CDR3 is CASSLGGTGLGQPQHF. The CDR3 nucleotides read TGTGCCAGCAGCTTAGGAGGGACAGGGCTCGGGCAGCCCCAGCATTTT.

The chain carries TRBV19 and TRBJ1-2; D possibly corresponds to TRBD1 (6 bases). Germline V gene lookup returns CDR1 LNHDA and CDR2 SQIVND (reference sequence). The CDR3 has 14 residues. V was clipped by 6 bases and J by 4 bases, with 15 bases between them. The CDR3, as DNA: TGTGCCAGTAGCCCCGGACAGTTGGGCTATGGCTACACCTTC. Its translation: CASSPGQLGYGYTF. The complete variable domain, with remaining parts taken from reference TRBV19 and TRBJ1-2, reads DGGITQSPKYLFRKEGQNVTLSCEQNLNHDAMYWYRQDPGQGLRLIYYSQIVNDFQKGDIAEGYSVSREKKESFPLTVTSAQKNPTAFYLCASSPGQLGYGYTFGSGTRLTVV.

This clone was observed once. The chain is built from TRBV9 and TRBJ1-4, with 8 bases identical to TRBD1. Germline loops: CDR1 SGDLS, CDR2 YYNGEE. V trimming: 3 bases; J trimming: 8 bases; junction bases outside the gene matches: 12. The CDR3 runs to 16 residues. CDR3 amino acids: CASSAGSTGAQEKLFF. The DNA for the CDR3 is TGTGCCAGCAGCGCGGGCTCGACAGGGGCTCAAGAAAAACTGTTTTTT.

V is TRBV5-1 and J is TRBJ2-7; possibly TRBD2 for D (6 bases). Trimming cost V 0 bases and J 2 bases, with 12 bases left between them. The CDR3 totals 15 residues. CDR1 SGHRS and CDR2 YFSETQ come from the germline V gene. The CDR3 reads CASSLVGGTAYEQYF. As DNA, the CDR3 is TGCGCCAGCAGCTTGGTTGGGGGGACCGCCTACGAGCAGTACTTC.

The chain is built from TRBV27 and TRBJ2-7; 15 bases line up with TRBD2. CDR1 is MNHEY and CDR2 is SMNVEV in the germline V gene (reference sequence). This CDR3 contains 17 residues. The trim removed 5 bases at V and 3 bases at J, leaving 8 bases unmatched. The CDR3 loop reads CASSLRTSGREYYEQYF. The CDR3 DNA sequence: TGTGCCAGCAGTCTCAGGACTAGCGGGAGGGAATACTACGAGCAGTACTTC.

The V call is TRBV19, the J call TRBJ1-3; a weak D match, TRBD1 (6 bases). This CDR3 region has 14 residues. V gave up 3 bases and J gave up 0 bases, with 6 bases separating them. CDR1 and CDR2 from the germline V gene are LNHDA and SQIVND (reference sequence). The DNA for the CDR3 is TGTGCCAGTAGTATGGGACACTCTGGAAACACCATATATTTT. This sequence encodes CASSMGHSGNTIYF.

The V and J genes are TRBV18 and TRBJ2-1; tentatively, D is TRBD1 (7 bases). With 6 bases removed from V and 6 bases from J, the gap between germline ends came to 15 bases. CDR3 size: 14 residues. In germline, CDR1 is KGHSH, CDR2 LQKENI. Here the CDR3 DNA reads TGTGCCAGCTCCTTAAGACAGGGAGGCAATGAGCAGTTCTTC. It specifies CASSLRQGGNEQFF.

V gene TRBV9 combines with J gene TRBJ2-1; perhaps TRBD2 as D (6 bases). This CDR3 contains 16 residues. Germline-derived CDR1 and CDR2 are SGDLS and YYNGEE. V lost 0 bases and J lost 3, with 13 bases in between. The CDR3, as DNA: TGTGCCAGCAGCGTAGGTTCCGGGACTTACTACAATGAGCAGTTCTTC. Residues: CASSVGSGTYYNEQFF.

The chain joins TRBV9 to TRBJ2-3, with D unresolved. Germline CDR1 SGDLS, CDR2 YYNGEE. The CDR3 covers 15 residues. V dropped 0 bases and J dropped 5 bases, with 13 bases sitting between them. CDR3 protein: CASSVGPQRGDTQYF. DNA for the CDR3: TGTGCCAGCAGCGTAGGTCCTCAGAGAGGAGATACGCAGTATTTT.

The V and J genes are TRBV18 and TRBJ2-5; 7 bases are a match to TRBD2. The V and J ends lost 1 base and 1 base, in that order; junction bases with no gene match: 6. Germline values: CDR1 KGHSH, CDR2 LQKENI. The CDR3 is made up of 16 amino acids. The CDR3 DNA is TGTGCCAGCTCACCACTAGCGGGCGCGATCCAAGAGACCCAGTACTTC. Translated, it gives CASSPLAGAIQETQYF.

This clone was seen just once. V gene TRBV19 combines with J gene TRBJ1-2, with D perhaps matching TRBD1 (5 bases). Germline CDR1 is LNHDA and CDR2 is SQIVND (reference sequence). The CDR3 contains 15 residues. V was shortened by 5 bases and J by 1 base, with 14 bases between the two germline ends. The CDR3 DNA reads TGTGCCAGTAGTTCGGGCGACAGCCTTAACTATGGCTACACCTTC. Its translation: CASSSGDSLNYGYTF. Together with reference TRBV19 and TRBJ1-2, the CDR3 gives the full variable domain: DGGITQSPKYLFRKEGQNVTLSCEQNLNHDAMYWYRQDPGQGLRLIYYSQIVNDFQKGDIAEGYSVSREKKESFPLTVTSAQKNPTAFYLCASSSGDSLNYGYTFGSGTRLTVV.

The chain combines TRBV19 with TRBJ1-1; maybe TRBD1 (6 bases). CDR1 LNHDA and CDR2 SQIVND come from the germline V gene (reference sequence). The CDR3 extends over 15 amino acids. V shed 6 bases and J shed 0 bases, with 14 bases lying between them. The CDR3 loop reads CASSLQGPMNTEAFF. DNA of the CDR3: TGTGCCAGTAGCCTACAGGGTCCTATGAACACTGAAGCTTTCTTT.

This sequence joins TRBV7-9 and TRBJ2-7, with 7 bases matching TRBD2. This CDR3 has 16 residues. The V gene's germline CDR1 is SEHNR and CDR2 FQNEAQ (reference sequence). V dropped 5 bases and J dropped 0; count of bases not matched to a gene: 10. The CDR3 DNA sequence: TGTGCCAGCAGCCTGGGGCTAGCGGAGAACTCCTACGAGCAGTACTTC. Amino acids: CASSLGLAENSYEQYF.

The chain uses TRBV28 and TRBJ1-2; D is undetermined. Germline CDR1 reads MDHEN; CDR2 reads SYDVKM. V dropped 5 bases and J dropped 8 bases, with 15 bases sitting between them. The CDR3 covers 13 residues. CDR3 region: CASSTTNPLGYTF. CDR3 bases: TGTGCCAGCAGTACTACAAATCCCTTGGGCTACACCTTC.

The genes are TRBV19 and TRBJ2-2, with D perhaps TRBD2 (5 bases). The CDR3 spans 14 residues. Per germline, CDR1 LNHDA and CDR2 SQIVND (reference sequence). With 4 bases removed from V and 6 bases from J, the gap between germline ends came to 12 bases. CDR3 region: CASSRGSQPGELFF. The CDR3, as DNA: TGTGCCAGTAGTAGAGGGAGTCAACCCGGGGAGCTGTTTTTT.

The chain employs TRBV19 and TRBJ2-3, with a weak D call TRBD2 (5 bases). This CDR3 has 14 residues. V was cut by 3 bases and J by 6 bases, with 13 bases left in between. In germline, CDR1 is LNHDA, CDR2 SQIVND (reference sequence). Here the CDR3 DNA reads TGTGCCAGTAGTATTATGAGGGAATGGGATACGCAGTATTTT. Translating it yields CASSIMREWDTQYF.

CDR3 sequence reads: CASSKELAGEERSRNEQYF. The CDR3 region has the DNA TGTGCCAGCAGCAAAGAACTAGCGGGAGAGGAGCGGTCGAGGAACGAGCAGTACTTC. The rearrangement joins TRBV21-1 to TRBJ2-7; TRBD2, the table's D call, was not compared with the DNA. TRBV21-1 is a recognized pseudogene. The CDR3 spans 19 residues.